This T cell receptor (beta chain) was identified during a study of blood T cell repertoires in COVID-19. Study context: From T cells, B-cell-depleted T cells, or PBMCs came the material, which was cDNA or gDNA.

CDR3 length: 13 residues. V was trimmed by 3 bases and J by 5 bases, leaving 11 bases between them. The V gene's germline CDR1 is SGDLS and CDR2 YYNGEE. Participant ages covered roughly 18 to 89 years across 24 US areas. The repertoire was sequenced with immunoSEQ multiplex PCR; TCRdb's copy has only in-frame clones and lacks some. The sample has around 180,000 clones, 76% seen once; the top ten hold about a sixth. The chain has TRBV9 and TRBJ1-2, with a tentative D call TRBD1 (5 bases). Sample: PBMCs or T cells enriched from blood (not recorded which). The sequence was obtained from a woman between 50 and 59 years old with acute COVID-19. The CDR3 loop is CASSAQETYGYTF. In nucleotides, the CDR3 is TGTGCCAGCAGCGCACAGGAAACTTATGGCTACACCTTC. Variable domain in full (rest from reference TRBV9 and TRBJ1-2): DSGVTQTPKHLITATGQRVTLRCSPRSGDLSVYWYQQSLDQGLQFLIQYYNGEERAKGNILERFSAQQFPDLHSELNLSSLELGDSALYFCASSAQETYGYTFGSGTRLTVV.